This T cell receptor (beta chain) was identified during a study of control samples from healthy donors and cancer patients (dated by TCRdb to about 2020). Library preparation used the immunoSEQ multiplex PCR assay. What TCRdb holds here is the immuneACCESS table cut down to in-frame rearrangements. Part of the clones is not present; checked against another copy, under half of the missing clones reflect an unresolved V gene, and the others are unexplained. The sample table contains 130,000 or so clones; only one count was recorded for around 93% of them. The ten largest clonotypes hold over 2% of the sample. A remark on this clone: The antigen this receptor binds is unknown. There are no base qualities to consult, and no much larger clone falls within one base.

The clonotype was recovered from a woman in her 50s in good health. The sample was blood.

The CDR3 sequence is CSVWRGDARGYTF. The DNA sequence is TGCAGCGTTTGGCGGGGGGACGCTAGGGGCTACACCTTC. This chain joins TRBV29-1 to TRBJ1-2, and perhaps TRBD1 as D gene, on 5 matching bases. CDR1 is given as SQVTM and CDR2 as ANQGSEA, both from the germline V gene. At the junction V is shortened by 5 bases and J by 8 bases, with 18 bases in between. Measured from the cysteine to the phenylalanine, the CDR3 is 13 residues long. Just CDR3 DNA is preserved here, 39 bases in frame from base 1.